This T cell receptor beta chain stems from a study of cytomegalovirus exposure and HLA in healthy donors. The study's findings and limits: Clonal expansion, a later analysis showed, was greater in HLA-associated TCR beta chains than in equally common others. Roughly even sequencing depth across donors was the assumption behind the presence/absence analyses. Later findings reportedly placed an Asian-associated ancestry cluster below the approximately 700-donor mean for N-insertions.

Germline values: CDR1 MNHEY, CDR2 SMNVEV (reference sequence). Trimming cost V 4 bases and J 0 bases; bases outside gene matches: 6. The CDR3 totals 16 residues. Regarding this clone: Its target is not known.

PCR amplification relied on 60 Vbeta primers (plus 13 Jbeta primers). Clones were sequenced by immunoSEQ multiplex PCR, and TCRdb holds only the in-frame ones, with some missing. The data hold approximately 160,000 clones, with approximately 80% observed a single time. The rearrangement links TRBV27 to TRBJ2-5; 9 nucleotides align to TRBD2. The sequenced material came from PBMCs. The TCR comes from a woman aged 30 to 39 in good health and CMV-seronegative. The CDR3 DNA reads TGTGCCAGCAGTTACCGACTAGCGGCGTACCAAGAGACCCAGTACTTC. Translation: CASSYRLAAYQETQYF.